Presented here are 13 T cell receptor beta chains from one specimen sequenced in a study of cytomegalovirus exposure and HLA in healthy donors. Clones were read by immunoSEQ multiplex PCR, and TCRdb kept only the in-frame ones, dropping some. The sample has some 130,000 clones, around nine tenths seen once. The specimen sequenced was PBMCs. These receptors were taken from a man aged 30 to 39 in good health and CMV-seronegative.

CDR3 amino acids: CSPENRDNEQFF. The CDR3 DNA reads TGCAGCCCGGAAAACCGGGACAATGAGCAGTTCTTC. This chain connects TRBV29-1 to TRBJ2-1; D is ambiguous. Trimming removed 8 bases at V and 5 bases at J, with 13 bases between. CDR1 is SQVTM, CDR2 ANQGSEA, per germline. CDR3 size: 12 residues.

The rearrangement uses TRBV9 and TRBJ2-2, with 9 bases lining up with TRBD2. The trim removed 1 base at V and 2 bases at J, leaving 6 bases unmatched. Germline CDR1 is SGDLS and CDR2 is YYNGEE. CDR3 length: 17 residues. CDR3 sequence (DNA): TGTGCCAGCAGCGTAACTAGCGGGTATTTCAACACCGGGGAGCTGTTTTTT. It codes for CASSVTSGYFNTGELFF.

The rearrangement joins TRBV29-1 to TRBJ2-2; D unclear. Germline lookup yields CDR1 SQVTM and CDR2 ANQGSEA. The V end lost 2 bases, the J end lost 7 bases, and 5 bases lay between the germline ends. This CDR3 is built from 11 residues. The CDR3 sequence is CSVERHGELFF. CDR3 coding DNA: TGCAGCGTTGAACGACACGGGGAGCTGTTTTTT.

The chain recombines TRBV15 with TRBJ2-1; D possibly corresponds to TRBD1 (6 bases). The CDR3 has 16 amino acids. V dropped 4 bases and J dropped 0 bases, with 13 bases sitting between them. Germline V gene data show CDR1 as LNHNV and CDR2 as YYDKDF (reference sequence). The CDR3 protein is CATSNPGTLSYNEQFF. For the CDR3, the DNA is TGTGCCACCAGCAACCCCGGGACACTCTCCTACAATGAGCAGTTCTTC. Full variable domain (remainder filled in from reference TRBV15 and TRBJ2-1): DAMVIQNPRYQVTQFGKPVTLSCSQTLNHNVMYWYQQKSSQAPKLLFHYYDKDFNNEADTPDNFQSRRPNTSFCFLDIRSPGLGDTAMYLCATSNPGTLSYNEQFFGPGTRLTVL.

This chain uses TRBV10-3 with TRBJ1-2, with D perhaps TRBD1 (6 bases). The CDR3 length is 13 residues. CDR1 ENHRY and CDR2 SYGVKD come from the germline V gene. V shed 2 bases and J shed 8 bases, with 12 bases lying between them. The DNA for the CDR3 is TGTGCCATCAGTGAGCCAGGGGTAGTCGGCTACACCTTC. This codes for CAISEPGVVGYTF.

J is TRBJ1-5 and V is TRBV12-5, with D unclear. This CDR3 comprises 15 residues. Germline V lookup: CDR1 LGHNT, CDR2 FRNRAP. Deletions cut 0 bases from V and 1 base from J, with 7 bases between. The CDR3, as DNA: TGTGCTAGTGGTTTGGTCCCGGTAAGCAATCAGCCCCAGCATTTT. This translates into CASGLVPVSNQPQHF.

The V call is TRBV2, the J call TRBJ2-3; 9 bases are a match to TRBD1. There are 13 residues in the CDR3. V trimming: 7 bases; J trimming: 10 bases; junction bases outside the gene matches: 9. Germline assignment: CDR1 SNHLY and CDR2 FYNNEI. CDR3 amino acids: CASMIRDRAAQYF. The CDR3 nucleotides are TGTGCCAGCATGATCCGGGACAGGGCCGCGCAGTATTTT.

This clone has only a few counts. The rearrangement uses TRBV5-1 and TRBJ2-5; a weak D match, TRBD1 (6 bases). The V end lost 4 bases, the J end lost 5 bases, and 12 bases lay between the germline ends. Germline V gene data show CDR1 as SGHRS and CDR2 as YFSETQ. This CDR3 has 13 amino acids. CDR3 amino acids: CASSVRGSETQYF. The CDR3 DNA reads TGCGCCAGCAGCGTCAGGGGATCGGAGACCCAGTACTTC.

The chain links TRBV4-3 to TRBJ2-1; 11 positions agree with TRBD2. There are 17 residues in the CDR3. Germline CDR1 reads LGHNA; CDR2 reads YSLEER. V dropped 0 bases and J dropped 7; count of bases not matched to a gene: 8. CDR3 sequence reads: CASSQDASLAGGNEQFF. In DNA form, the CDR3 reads TGCGCCAGCAGCCAAGACGCCTCCTTAGCGGGAGGGAATGAGCAGTTCTTC.

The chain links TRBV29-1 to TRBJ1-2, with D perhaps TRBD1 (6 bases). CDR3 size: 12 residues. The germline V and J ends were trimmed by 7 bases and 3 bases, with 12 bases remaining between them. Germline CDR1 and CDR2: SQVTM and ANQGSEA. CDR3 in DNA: TGCAGCGACGACAGGAGATACTATGGCTACACCTTC. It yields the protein CSDDRRYYGYTF.

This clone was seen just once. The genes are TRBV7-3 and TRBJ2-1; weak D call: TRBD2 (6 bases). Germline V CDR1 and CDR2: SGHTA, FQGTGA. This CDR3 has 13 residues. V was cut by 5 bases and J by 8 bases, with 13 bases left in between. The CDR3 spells CASSPTSLHEQFF. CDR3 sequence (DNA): TGTGCCAGCAGCCCCACTAGCCTCCATGAGCAGTTCTTC. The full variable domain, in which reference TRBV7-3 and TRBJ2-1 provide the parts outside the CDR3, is GAGVSQTPSNKVTEKGKYVELRCDPISGHTALYWYRQSLGQGPEFLIYFQGTGAADDSGLPNDRFFAVRPEGSVSTLKIQRTERGDSAVYLCASSPTSLHEQFFGPGTRLTVL.

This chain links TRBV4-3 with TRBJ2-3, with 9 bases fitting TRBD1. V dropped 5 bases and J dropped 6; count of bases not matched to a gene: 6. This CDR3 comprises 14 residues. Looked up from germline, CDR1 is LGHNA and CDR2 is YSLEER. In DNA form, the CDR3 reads TGCGCCAGCAGCTCGGACAGGGGTTATGATACGCAGTATTTT. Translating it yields CASSSDRGYDTQYF.

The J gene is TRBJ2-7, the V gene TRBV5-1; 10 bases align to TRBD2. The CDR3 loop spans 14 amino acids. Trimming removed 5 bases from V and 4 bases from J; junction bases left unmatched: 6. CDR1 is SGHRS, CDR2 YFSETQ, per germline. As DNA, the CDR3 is TGCGCCAGCAGTACTAGCGGGACCTCTTACGAGCAGTACTTC. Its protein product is CASSTSGTSYEQYF.